Each of the 28 T cell receptor beta chains below was sequenced from the same sample in a study of blood T cell repertoires in COVID-19. Sequenced by immunoSEQ multiplex PCR; TCRdb stores in-frame clones only, minus some. The sample shows around 300,000 clones, about nine tenths of them seen only once. Material: peripheral blood. These receptors were collected from a man in his forties or fifties with active or convalescent COVID-19.

The genes are TRBV9 and TRBJ2-2; a possible D gene is TRBD2 (5 bases). Germline-derived CDR1 and CDR2 are SGDLS and YYNGEE. The CDR3 consists of 15 residues. Trimming removed 4 bases from V and 0 bases from J, with 10 bases in between. The CDR3 DNA sequence: TGTGCCAGCAGCCTCGGGGTCACGAACACCGGGGAGCTGTTTTTT. It encodes CASSLGVTNTGELFF.

CDR3 in amino acids: CASSQSFRGSSYNEQFF. DNA for the CDR3: TGTGCCAGCAGCCAATCTTTCAGGGGAAGCTCCTACAATGAGCAGTTCTTC. This chain connects TRBV3-1 (or the pseudogene TRBV3-2) to TRBJ2-1, with D perhaps matching TRBD1 (6 bases). CDR3 length: 17 amino acids. Looked up from germline, CDR1 is LGHDT and CDR2 is YNNKEL (reference sequence). Trimming removed 2 bases at V and 0 bases at J, with 14 bases between.

This rearrangement joins TRBV28 to TRBJ1-2, with D possibly being TRBD1 (6 bases). The CDR3 contains 13 residues. Germline-derived CDR1 and CDR2 are MDHEN and SYDVKM. The V and J ends lost 6 bases and 5 bases respectively, with 13 bases between them. This chain's CDR3 is CASSLTGYYGYTF. CDR3 DNA: TGTGCCAGCAGCCTGACAGGATATTATGGCTACACCTTC.

This chain joins TRBV7-7 and TRBJ2-3, with a tentative D call TRBD2 (6 bases). CDR3 length: 15 amino acids. Germline CDR1 and CDR2: SSHAT and FNYEAQ (reference sequence). The V and J ends lost 3 bases and 1 base respectively, with 11 bases between them. CDR3 sequence: CASSLGSGRTDTQYF. The CDR3 DNA reads as TGTGCCAGCAGCTTGGGTAGCGGACGCACAGATACGCAGTATTTT.

J is TRBJ2-1 and V is TRBV18; TRBD2 agrees at 11 bases. The CDR3 length is 15 residues. The V gene end was trimmed by 4 bases and the J gene end by 7 bases; junction bases not matched to a gene: 6. Germline V gene lookup returns CDR1 KGHSH and CDR2 LQKENI. In nucleotides, the CDR3 is TGTGCCAGCTCACAGTCCGGGACTAGCGGAAATGAGCAGTTCTTC. Translating it yields CASSQSGTSGNEQFF.

This chain connects TRBV29-1 to TRBJ2-7; 13 bases match TRBD2. V lost 2 bases to trimming and J lost 0 bases; unmatched junction nucleotides: 10. Germline V gene data show CDR1 as SQVTM and CDR2 as ANQGSEA. The CDR3 totals 18 residues. CDR3 residues: CSVEPGLAGKGHSYEQYF. In DNA form, the CDR3 reads TGCAGCGTTGAACCGGGACTAGCGGGAAAGGGTCACTCCTACGAGCAGTACTTC.

This clone was observed a few times. This sequence joins TRBV5-1 and TRBJ1-3; D gene unclear. The CDR3 extends over 16 amino acids. Germline CDR1 and CDR2: SGHRS and YFSETQ. V was pared by 0 bases and J by 0 bases, with 10 bases between. The DNA of the CDR3 is TGCGCCAGCAGCTTGGGGCCCCCAGACTCTGGAAACACCATATATTTT. It codes for CASSLGPPDSGNTIYF.

This rearrangement joins TRBV21-1 to TRBJ1-1; the tabulated D call, TRBD1, remains unverified against the DNA. TRBV21-1 is flagged as a pseudogene. CDR3 length: 18 residues. The CDR3, as DNA: TGTGCCACCCCGGGGACCTGGGGGACAGATCAGGGAGGCACTGAAGCTTTCTTT. Translation gives CATPGTWGTDQGGTEAFF.

The chain combines TRBV28 with TRBJ1-1; 7 nucleotides match TRBD1. Germline trimming cut 3 bases from V and 3 bases from J; bases unmatched to any gene: 10. The CDR3 length is 16 residues. Germline V CDR1 and CDR2: MDHEN, SYDVKM. The CDR3 sequence: CASSFSLGQGDTEAFF. CDR3 DNA: TGTGCCAGCAGTTTCTCCCTGGGGCAGGGGGACACTGAAGCTTTCTTT.

The chain has TRBV9 and TRBJ2-7, with TRBD1 matching over 8 bases. The CDR3 contains 17 residues. V was pared by 0 bases and J by 1 base, with 9 bases of the junction left unmatched. The germline V gene has CDR1 SGDLS and CDR2 YYNGEE. CDR3 coding DNA: TGTGCCAGCAGCGTAGCCGGGACAGGAGGTCTATCCTACGAGCAGTACTTC. As protein: CASSVAGTGGLSYEQYF.

The rearrangement links TRBV3-1 (or the pseudogene TRBV3-2) to TRBJ1-6, with D maybe TRBD1 (5 bases). V was shortened by 0 bases and J by 7 bases, with 7 bases between the two germline ends. The CDR3 has 14 amino acids. Germline V lookup: CDR1 LGHDT, CDR2 YNNKEL (reference sequence). CDR3 protein: CASSQEGGNSPLHF. Here the CDR3 DNA reads TGTGCCAGCAGCCAAGAGGGGGGAAATTCACCCCTCCACTTT.

This chain uses TRBV10-3 with TRBJ2-1, with 8 bases aligning to TRBD1. From germline, CDR1 is ENHRY and CDR2 SYGVKD. The V gene end was trimmed by 0 bases and the J gene end by 3 bases; junction bases not matched to a gene: 4. The CDR3 has 16 amino acids. The CDR3 region has the DNA TGTGCCATCAGTGAGTCAGGACAGGGCGTCTACAATGAGCAGTTCTTC. Amino acids: CAISESGQGVYNEQFF.

In its sample, this clone was seen once. The V call is TRBV7-3, the J call TRBJ2-5; possibly TRBD2 for D (6 bases). CDR1 SGHTA and CDR2 FQGTGA come from the germline V gene. The V and J ends lost 3 bases and 5 bases respectively, with 10 bases between them. The CDR3 spans 13 residues. CDR3 region: CASSFGGGETQYF. CDR3 bases: TGTGCCAGCAGCTTTGGGGGAGGTGAGACCCAGTACTTC.

The CDR3 loop reads CAWAPGQYSPLHF. The CDR3 DNA reads TGTGCCTGGGCCCCCGGACAGTATTCACCCCTCCACTTT. V usage is TRBV30 and J usage is TRBJ1-6; a weak D match, TRBD1 (6 bases). Germline CDR1 is GTSNPN and CDR2 is SVGIG (reference sequence). The CDR3 is 13 residues long. Between the trimmed V and J ends, which lost 5 bases and 8 bases, there was a span of 13 bases.

The chain combines TRBV29-1 with TRBJ1-1; D may be TRBD1 (5 bases). The V gene's germline CDR1 is SQVTM and CDR2 ANQGSEA. Trimming shortened V by 4 bases and J by 3 bases, and 15 bases separated the two germline ends. The CDR3 runs 14 residues. This CDR3 is CSVGPAGVDTEAFF. Written as DNA, the CDR3 is TGCAGCGTTGGGCCCGCGGGGGTGGACACTGAAGCTTTCTTT.

V gene TRBV11-1 combines with J gene TRBJ2-3; D is perhaps TRBD1 (5 bases). The V and J ends lost 5 bases and 2 bases respectively, with 17 bases between them. The CDR3 sequence is 16 residues long. Germline loops: CDR1 SGHAT, CDR2 FQDESV (reference sequence). The CDR3 nucleotides are TGTGCCAGCAGCCTAAGGCGGACATCGCACACAGATACGCAGTATTTT. As protein: CASSLRRTSHTDTQYF.

The chain uses TRBV5-1 and TRBJ1-3; 7 nucleotides match TRBD1. V lost 4 bases, J lost 5 bases, and 6 bases stayed unmatched. Germline values: CDR1 SGHRS, CDR2 YFSETQ. The CDR3 loop spans 14 amino acids. CDR3 residues: CASSPGTVRNTIYF. In DNA, the CDR3 is TGCGCCAGCAGCCCTGGGACAGTCAGAAACACCATATATTTT.

The J gene is TRBJ1-1, the V gene TRBV18; D is ambiguous. V was shortened by 4 bases and J by 0 bases, with 9 bases between the two germline ends. Germline values: CDR1 KGHSH, CDR2 LQKENI. The CDR3 runs to 14 residues. DNA of the CDR3: TGTGCCAGCTCACGGGCAGATATGAACACTGAAGCTTTCTTT. This encodes CASSRADMNTEAFF. The variable domain in full, with the rest retrieved from reference TRBV18 and TRBJ1-1, is NAGVMQNPRHLVRRRGQEARLRCSPMKGHSHVYWYRQLPEEGLKFMVYLQKENIIDESGMPKERFSAEFPKEGPSILRIQQVVRGDSAAYFCASSRADMNTEAFFGQGTRLTVV.

The V gene is TRBV6-5, the J gene TRBJ1-4, with TRBD1 matching 8 bases. The CDR3 is 13 residues long. Trimming cost V 8 bases and J 7 bases; bases outside gene matches: 6. From germline, CDR1 is MNHEY and CDR2 SVGAGI. CDR3 sequence: CASQGAGGEKLFF. The CDR3 nucleotides read TGTGCCAGCCAGGGGGCCGGTGGTGAAAAACTGTTTTTT.

The chain is built from TRBV11-2 and TRBJ2-5; 11 nucleotides line up with TRBD2. The trim removed 2 bases at V and 3 bases at J, leaving 2 bases unmatched. This CDR3 has 15 residues. CDR1 SGHAT and CDR2 FQNNGV come from the germline V gene. In DNA form, the CDR3 reads TGTGCCAGCAGCTTAATGACTAGCGGGAAAGAGACCCAGTACTTC. Its translation is CASSLMTSGKETQYF.

V usage is TRBV7-6 and J usage is TRBJ2-5; the D gene is possibly TRBD1 (6 bases). This CDR3 has 16 residues. CDR1 is SGHVS, CDR2 FNYEAQ, per germline. V gave up 3 bases and J gave up 0 bases, with 14 bases separating them. The CDR3 loop reads CASSFNPGHNQETQYF. DNA of the CDR3: TGTGCCAGCAGCTTTAACCCGGGACATAACCAAGAGACCCAGTACTTC.

Of note for this clone: A read error may produce the germline difference seen at one junction end. The chain links TRBV9 to TRBJ2-3; a possible D gene is TRBD1 (6 bases). Looked up from germline, CDR1 is SGDLS and CDR2 is YYNGEE. This CDR3 has 15 amino acids. This chain's CDR3 is CASSVGPTGTDTQYF. CDR3 DNA sequence: TGTGCCAGCAGCGTAGGTCCGACAGGCACCGATACGCAGTATTTT.

This chain links TRBV7-9 with TRBJ2-7, with D possibly TRBD1 on 6 matching bases. Trimming left V 3 bases short and J 2 bases short, with 11 bases between. Germline assignment: CDR1 SEHNR and CDR2 FQNEAQ (reference sequence). The CDR3 extends over 14 amino acids. As DNA, the CDR3 is TGTGCCAGCAGCTTCAGGGGTCTAACCTACGAGCAGTACTTC. This translates into CASSFRGLTYEQYF.

The chain recombines TRBV6-5 with TRBJ1-2, with 8 bases that match TRBD1. The CDR3 has 13 residues. J gave up 3 bases and V 6 bases, and 3 bases lay outside the gene matches. Per the germline V gene, CDR1 is MNHEY and CDR2 is SVGAGI. The CDR3 DNA reads TGTGCCAGCAGGGTGACAGGGGACTATGGCTACACCTTC. Its protein product is CASRVTGDYGYTF.

V and J are TRBV28 and TRBJ1-2; no firm D call. Germline assignment: CDR1 MDHEN and CDR2 SYDVKM. The length of the CDR3 is 15 residues. Trimming shortened V by 1 base and J by 2 bases, and 11 bases separated the two germline ends. The CDR3 here is CASSLSSGWNYGYTF. The CDR3 region has the DNA TGTGCCAGCAGTTTATCGAGCGGTTGGAACTATGGCTACACCTTC.

The rearrangement uses TRBV7-9 and TRBJ2-3, with D tentatively TRBD1 (6 bases). This CDR3 region has 15 residues. Trimming removed 3 bases at V and 1 base at J, with 11 bases between. Germline loops: CDR1 SEHNR, CDR2 FQNEAQ (reference sequence). The CDR3, as DNA: TGTGCCAGCAGCTTGAATCACAGGGGCACAGATACGCAGTATTTT. Its translation is CASSLNHRGTDTQYF. Combining the CDR3 with reference TRBV7-9 and TRBJ2-3 gives the whole variable domain DTGVSQNPRHKITKRGQNVTFRCDPISEHNRLYWYRQTLGQGPEFLTYFQNEAQLEKSRLLSDRFSAERPKGSFSTLEIQRTEQGDSAMYLCASSLNHRGTDTQYFGPGTRLTVL.

The rearrangement links TRBV6-5 to TRBJ2-7, with TRBD2 matching 7 bases. Per the germline V gene, CDR1 is MNHEY and CDR2 is SVGAGI. V was clipped by 5 bases and J by 2 bases; unmatched bases: 9. CDR3 length: 15 amino acids. The CDR3 reads CASSPAGVGTYEQYF. DNA of the CDR3: TGTGCCAGCAGTCCTGCGGGGGTCGGAACCTACGAGCAGTACTTC.

J is TRBJ2-7 and V is TRBV28; TRBD1 is a possible D gene (8 bases). CDR1 is MDHEN, CDR2 SYDVKM, per germline. V shed 2 bases and J shed 4 bases, with 18 bases lying between them. CDR3 length: 16 residues. As DNA, the CDR3 is TGTGCCAGCAGTTTAAGGGGGGGGACAGGTTCGTACGAGCAGTACTTC. Residues: CASSLRGGTGSYEQYF.